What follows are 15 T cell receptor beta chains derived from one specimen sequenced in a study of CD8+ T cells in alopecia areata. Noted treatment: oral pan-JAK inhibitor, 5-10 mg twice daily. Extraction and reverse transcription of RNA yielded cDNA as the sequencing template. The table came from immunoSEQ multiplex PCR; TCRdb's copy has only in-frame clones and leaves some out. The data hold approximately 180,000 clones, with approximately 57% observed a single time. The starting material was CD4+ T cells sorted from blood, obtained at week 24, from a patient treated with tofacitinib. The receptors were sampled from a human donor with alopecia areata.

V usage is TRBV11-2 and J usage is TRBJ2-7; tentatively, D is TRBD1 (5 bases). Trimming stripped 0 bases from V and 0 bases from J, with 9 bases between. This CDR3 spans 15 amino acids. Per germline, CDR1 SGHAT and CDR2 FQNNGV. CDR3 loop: CASSLDPTGSYEQYF. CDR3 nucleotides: TGTGCCAGCAGCTTAGATCCAACAGGCTCCTACGAGCAGTACTTC.

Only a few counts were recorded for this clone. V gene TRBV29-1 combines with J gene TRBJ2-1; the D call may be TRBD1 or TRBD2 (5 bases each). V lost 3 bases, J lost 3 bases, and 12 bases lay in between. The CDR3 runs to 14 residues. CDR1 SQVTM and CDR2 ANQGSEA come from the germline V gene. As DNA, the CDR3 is TGCAGCGTTGATTCAGGGACCCTCTACAATGAGCAGTTCTTC. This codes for CSVDSGTLYNEQFF.

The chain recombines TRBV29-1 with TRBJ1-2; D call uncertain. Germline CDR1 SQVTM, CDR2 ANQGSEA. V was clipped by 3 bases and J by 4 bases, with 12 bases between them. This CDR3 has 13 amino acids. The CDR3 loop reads CSVDLGQSYGYTF. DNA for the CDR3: TGCAGCGTTGACCTTGGCCAGAGCTATGGCTACACCTTC.

CDR3 sequence reads: CAISEQGDQPQHF. CDR3 nucleotides: TGTGCCATCAGTGAACAGGGCGACCAGCCCCAGCATTTT. This chain links TRBV10-3 with TRBJ1-5; perhaps TRBD1 as D (6 bases). Looked up from germline, CDR1 is ENHRY and CDR2 is SYGVKD. The CDR3 is 13 amino acids. V was trimmed by 3 bases and J by 7 bases, leaving 10 bases between them.

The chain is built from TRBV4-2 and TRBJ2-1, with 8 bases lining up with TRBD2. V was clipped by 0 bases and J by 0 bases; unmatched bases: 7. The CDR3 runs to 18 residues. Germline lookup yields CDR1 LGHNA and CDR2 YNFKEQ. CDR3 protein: CASSQEVKTSGSYNEQFF. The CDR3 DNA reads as TGTGCCAGCAGCCAAGAGGTCAAAACTAGCGGCTCCTACAATGAGCAGTTCTTC.

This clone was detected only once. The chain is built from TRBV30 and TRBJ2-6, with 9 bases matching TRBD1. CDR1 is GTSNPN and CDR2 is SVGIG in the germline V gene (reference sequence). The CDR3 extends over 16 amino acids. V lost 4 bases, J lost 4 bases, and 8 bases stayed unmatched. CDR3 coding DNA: TGTGCCTGGACCGGGACAGGGTTATCAGGGGCCAACGTCCTGACTTTC. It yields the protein CAWTGTGLSGANVLTF.

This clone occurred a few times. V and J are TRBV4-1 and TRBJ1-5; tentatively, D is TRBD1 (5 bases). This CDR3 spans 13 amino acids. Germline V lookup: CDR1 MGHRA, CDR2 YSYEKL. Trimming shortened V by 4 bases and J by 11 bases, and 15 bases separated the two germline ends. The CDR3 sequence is CASSLDNPGTQHF. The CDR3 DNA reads TGCGCCAGCAGCCTGGACAATCCCGGGACCCAGCATTTT.

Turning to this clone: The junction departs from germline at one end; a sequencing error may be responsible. CDR3 bases: TGTGCCAGCAGCCCCGGGACAGGGGACCTTCGGCAGATCTTC. Translation: CASSPGTGDLRQIF. The V call is TRBV9, the J call TRBJ2-7; TRBD1 aligns across 10 bases. This CDR3 is built from 14 residues. Germline values: CDR1 SGDLS, CDR2 YYNGEE.

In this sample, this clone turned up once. The CDR3 nucleotides are TGTGCCAGCAGCTTAGTTGCAGGGAGTTGGTTTGAGACCCAGTACTTC. Its protein product is CASSLVAGSWFETQYF. The V call is TRBV7-2, the J call TRBJ2-5, with D perhaps being TRBD1 or TRBD2 (5 bases each). Trimming removed 1 base from V and 5 bases from J, with 17 bases in between. CDR1 and CDR2 (germline): SGHTA, FQGNSA. This CDR3 has 16 residues. Complete variable domain (other parts from reference TRBV7-2 and TRBJ2-5): GAGVSQSPSNKVTEKGKDVELRCDPISGHTALYWYRQSLGQGLEFLIYFQGNSAPDKSGLPSDRFSAERTGGSVSTLTIQRTQQEDSAVYLCASSLVAGSWFETQYFGPGTRLLVL.

CDR3 nucleotides: TGCGCCAGCAGCTTGAGACAGGGCAAGACTGAAGCTTTCTTT. It translates to CASSLRQGKTEAFF. V gene TRBV5-1 combines with J gene TRBJ1-1, with TRBD1 identical over 7 bases. Trimming cost V 1 base and J 5 bases; bases outside gene matches: 5. In germline, CDR1 is SGHRS, CDR2 YFSETQ. This CDR3 region has 14 residues.

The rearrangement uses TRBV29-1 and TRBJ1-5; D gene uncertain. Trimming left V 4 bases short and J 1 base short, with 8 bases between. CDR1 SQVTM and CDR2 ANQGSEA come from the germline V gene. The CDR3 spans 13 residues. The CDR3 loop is CSVALGSNQPQHF. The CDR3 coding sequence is TGCAGCGTTGCCCTCGGAAGCAATCAGCCCCAGCATTTT.

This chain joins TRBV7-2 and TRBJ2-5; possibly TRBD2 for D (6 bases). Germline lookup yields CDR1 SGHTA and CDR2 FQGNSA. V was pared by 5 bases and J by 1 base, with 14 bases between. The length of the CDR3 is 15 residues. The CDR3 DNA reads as TGTGCCAGCAGCCCCCTGGGGGGTATCCAAGAGACCCAGTACTTC. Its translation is CASSPLGGIQETQYF.

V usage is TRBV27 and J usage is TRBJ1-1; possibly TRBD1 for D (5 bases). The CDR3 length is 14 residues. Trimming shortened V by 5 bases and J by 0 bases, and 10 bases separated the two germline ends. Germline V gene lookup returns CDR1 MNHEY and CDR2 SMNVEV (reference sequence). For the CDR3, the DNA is TGTGCCAGCAGTCTCGACAGAATGAACACTGAAGCTTTCTTT. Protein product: CASSLDRMNTEAFF.

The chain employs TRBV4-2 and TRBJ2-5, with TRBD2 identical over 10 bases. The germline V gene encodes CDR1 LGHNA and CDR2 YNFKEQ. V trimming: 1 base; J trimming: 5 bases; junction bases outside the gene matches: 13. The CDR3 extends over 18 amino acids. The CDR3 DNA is TGTGCCAGCAGCCAAGGGAGGAGAAAGCGGGGGGGCAGGGAGACCCAGTACTTC. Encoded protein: CASSQGRRKRGGRETQYF.

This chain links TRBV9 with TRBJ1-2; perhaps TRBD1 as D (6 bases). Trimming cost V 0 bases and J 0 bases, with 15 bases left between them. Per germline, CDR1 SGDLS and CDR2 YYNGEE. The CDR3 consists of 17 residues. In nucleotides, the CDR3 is TGTGCCAGCAGCGTAGCTCAGGGGCAGGGGACTAACTATGGCTACACCTTC. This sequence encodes CASSVAQGQGTNYGYTF.